The 32 T cell receptor beta chains below come from one sample, sequenced in a study of control samples from healthy donors and cancer patients. Assay used: immunoSEQ multiplex PCR; TCRdb lists only in-frame clones, some missing. Of about 110,000 clones in the sample, roughly 88% are singletons; the top ten hold roughly 4%. The source material was PBMCs. These receptors were taken from a woman aged 55-70 years with lung cancer.

This clone appeared a few times. This chain links TRBV18 with TRBJ1-6; 7 positions match TRBD1. CDR3 size: 12 residues. Trimming removed 9 bases from V and 10 bases from J; junction bases left unmatched: 6. Germline assignment: CDR1 KGHSH and CDR2 LQKENI. The CDR3 nucleotides are TGTGCCAGGACAGGGTTTTTCTCACCCCTCCACTTT. Amino acids: CARTGFFSPLHF.

The gene calls are TRBV10-3 and TRBJ2-7, with 9 bases matching TRBD1. CDR1 is ENHRY, CDR2 SYGVKD, per germline. The CDR3 runs 15 residues. Trimming took 4 bases from V and 6 from J; bases not matched to a gene: 10. CDR3 in DNA: TGTGCCATCAGTGGAGGACAGGGGAACTCTGGCGAGCAGTACTTC. It is translated as CAISGGQGNSGEQYF.

The chain is built from TRBV6-5 and TRBJ2-5; D might be TRBD1 (5 bases). With 6 bases removed from V and 5 bases from J, the gap between germline ends came to 13 bases. The CDR3 consists of 13 residues. From germline, CDR1 is MNHEY and CDR2 SVGAGI. The CDR3 sequence is CASRGRKWETQYF. DNA for the CDR3: TGTGCCAGCAGGGGGCGGAAATGGGAGACCCAGTACTTC.

V gene TRBV5-1 combines with J gene TRBJ2-3, with 8 bases fitting TRBD2. This CDR3 has 14 residues. The V gene's germline CDR1 is SGHRS and CDR2 YFSETQ. J was trimmed by 2 bases and V by 3 bases; bases with no gene match: 2. In nucleotides, the CDR3 is TGCGCCAGCAGCTCGGGAGGGGCCACAGATACGCAGTATTTT. This gives the protein CASSSGGATDTQYF.

The CDR3 DNA is TGTGCCATCTATTCGACAGGCTATGGCTACACCTTC. Protein sequence: CAIYSTGYGYTF. This chain uses TRBV10-3 with TRBJ1-2; D might be TRBD1 (6 bases). The V gene's germline CDR1 is ENHRY and CDR2 SYGVKD. CDR3 size: 12 residues. V was pared by 8 bases and J by 4 bases, with 11 bases between.

The CDR3 loop reads CASNFGGGNTIYF. DNA for the CDR3: TGTGCCAGCAACTTTGGAGGGGGGAACACCATATATTTT. The gene calls are TRBV5-4 and TRBJ1-3, with D possibly TRBD1 on 6 matching bases. The CDR3 consists of 13 residues. Deletions cut 6 bases from V and 7 bases from J, with 14 bases between. Germline CDR1 and CDR2: SGHNT and YYREEE (reference sequence).

This sequence joins TRBV7-2 and TRBJ2-7; TRBD1 or TRBD2 may be the D gene (5 bases each). The CDR3 is 14 residues long. The germline CDR1 and CDR2 sequences are SGHTA and FQGNSA. V was clipped by 2 bases and J by 3 bases, with 11 bases between them. In DNA form, the CDR3 reads TGTGCCAGCAGCTTAAACGCAGGGAGCTACGAGCAGTACTTC. This translates into CASSLNAGSYEQYF.

This clone appeared a single time. Within the sample, other DNA sequences also encode this same CDR3. This sequence joins TRBV18 and TRBJ1-1, with D perhaps TRBD1 (6 bases). The CDR3 is made up of 14 amino acids. V was trimmed by 1 base and J by 1 base, leaving 7 bases between them. Germline V gives CDR1 KGHSH, CDR2 LQKENI. CDR3 DNA sequence: TGTGCCAGCTCACCACAGGGGGGGAACACTGAAGCTTTCTTT. It yields the protein CASSPQGGNTEAFF.

The chain links TRBV19 to TRBJ1-1; no firm D call. V was shortened by 5 bases and J by 1 base, with 11 bases between the two germline ends. CDR3 length equals 14 residues. In germline, CDR1 is LNHDA, CDR2 SQIVND (reference sequence). DNA of the CDR3: TGTGCCAGTAGTTCGTACGGCGGGAACACTGAAGCTTTCTTT. It specifies CASSSYGGNTEAFF.

The chain links TRBV30 to TRBJ2-3; the match to TRBD2 covers 8 bases. The CDR3 consists of 12 residues. Germline assignment: CDR1 GTSNPN and CDR2 SVGIG (reference sequence). With 4 bases clipped from V and 6 bases from J, the junction kept 3 bases outside the gene matches. CDR3 nucleotide sequence: TGTGCCTGGAAAACGGGAGGGGATACGCAGTATTTT. Its protein is CAWKTGGDTQYF.

V gene TRBV28 combines with J gene TRBJ2-7; the match to TRBD2 covers 8 bases. Per germline, CDR1 MDHEN and CDR2 SYDVKM. CDR3 length: 16 amino acids. J lost 2 bases, V lost 1 base, and 7 bases had no gene match. The CDR3 DNA follows: TGTGCCAGCAGTTTATATGGTAGAGCGGGAGCCTACGAGCAGTACTTC. Encoded protein: CASSLYGRAGAYEQYF.

The chain couples TRBV4-1 to TRBJ1-3, with TRBD1 as a possible D gene (5 bases). The V gene's germline CDR1 is MGHRA and CDR2 YSYEKL. CDR3 size: 14 residues. Trimming removed 2 bases from V and 7 bases from J, with 12 bases in between. The CDR3 sequence: CASSQRDGENTIYF. The CDR3 DNA sequence: TGCGCCAGCAGCCAAAGGGACGGAGAGAACACCATATATTTT.

This clone was counted once. The chain carries TRBV6-2 or TRBV6-3 and TRBJ1-3; 7 positions agree with TRBD1. J lost 0 bases, V lost 5 bases, and 7 bases had no gene match. The CDR3 loop spans 16 amino acids. CDR1 and CDR2 (germline): MNHEY, SVGEGT. CDR3 amino acids: CASSNPGQSSGNTIYF. The CDR3 nucleotides are TGTGCCAGCAGTAATCCGGGACAGAGCTCTGGAAACACCATATATTTT.

Remarks on this clone: The sample carries other DNA sequences with the same CDR3. The chain carries TRBV5-1 and TRBJ2-7; D not certain. The germline V gene has CDR1 SGHRS and CDR2 YFSETQ. Trimming took 0 bases from V and 4 from J, leaving 5 bases between them. This CDR3 is built from 12 residues. As DNA, the CDR3 is TGCGCCAGCAGCTTGGTAGGGTACGAGCAGTACTTC. Protein sequence: CASSLVGYEQYF. The full variable domain, in which reference TRBV5-1 and TRBJ2-7 provide the parts outside the CDR3, is KAGVTQTPRYLIKTRGQQVTLSCSPISGHRSVSWYQQTPGQGLQFLFEYFSETQRNKGNFPGRFSGRQFSNSRSEMNVSTLELGDSALYLCASSLVGYEQYFGPGTRLTVT.

This chain uses TRBV19 with TRBJ1-6; the D gene is possibly TRBD1 (5 bases). This CDR3 has 13 residues. The germline V gene encodes CDR1 LNHDA and CDR2 SQIVND (reference sequence). Trimming pared 11 bases from V and 6 bases from J, leaving 14 bases between. This chain's CDR3 is CAAKGQFNSPLHF. CDR3 bases: TGTGCCGCGAAGGGGCAGTTTAATTCACCCCTCCACTTT.

The chain carries TRBV19 and TRBJ2-3; 7 positions match TRBD1. The CDR3 has 16 residues. CDR1 and CDR2 (germline): LNHDA, SQIVND (reference sequence). Trimming at V came to 10 bases and at J to 0 bases, leaving 13 bases not matched to a gene. CDR3 sequence (DNA): TGTGCCACCTCCATCGGGACAGACCCAAGCACAGATACGCAGTATTTT. This encodes CATSIGTDPSTDTQYF.

The chain links TRBV6-2 or TRBV6-3 to TRBJ2-1; maybe TRBD1 (5 bases). The CDR3 spans 18 residues. The V gene's germline CDR1 is MNHEY and CDR2 SVGEGT. V was trimmed by 0 bases and J by 4 bases, leaving 19 bases between them. The chain's CDR3 is CASSYSFSQGSWYNEQFF. The CDR3 nucleotides are TGTGCCAGCAGTTACTCGTTCAGTCAGGGCTCGTGGTACAATGAGCAGTTCTTC.

The chain couples TRBV24-1 to TRBJ2-7; D gene uncertain. V gave up 6 bases and J gave up 5 bases, with 19 bases separating them. The germline V gene encodes CDR1 KGHDR and CDR2 SFDVKD. The CDR3 totals 15 residues. CDR3 sequence (DNA): TGTGCCACCAGTACCGACGCAGGCCCCCTACACGAGCAGTACTTC. Its translation is CATSTDAGPLHEQYF.

The rearrangement links TRBV27 to TRBJ1-1; D is perhaps TRBD1 (5 bases). CDR1 and CDR2 from the germline V gene are MNHEY and SMNVEV (reference sequence). The CDR3 consists of 19 residues. V was clipped by 4 bases and J by 1 base, with 25 bases between them. As DNA, the CDR3 is TGTGCCAGCAGTTCGAGGGACCTTAGGGGAGTATGGAAGAACACTGAAGCTTTCTTT. Translation: CASSSRDLRGVWKNTEAFF.

This clone was seen only once. V is TRBV5-6 and J is TRBJ1-1; 10 nucleotides align to TRBD1. The V and J ends lost 0 bases and 7 bases, in that order; junction bases with no gene match: 3. The CDR3 sequence is 14 residues long. Germline V gene sequence: CDR1 SGHDT, CDR2 YYEEEE. As DNA, the CDR3 is TGTGCCAGCAGCTTGGGGGACAGGGGCTATGAAGCTTTCTTT. Protein product: CASSLGDRGYEAFF. The full variable domain, with the rest looked up from reference TRBV5-6 and TRBJ1-1, is DAGVTQSPTHLIKTRGQQVTLRCSPKSGHDTVSWYQQALGQGPQFIFQYYEEEERQRGNFPDRFSGHQFPNYSSELNVNALLLGDSALYLCASSLGDRGYEAFFGQGTRLTVV.

The V and J genes are TRBV11-3 and TRBJ1-2, with 7 bases aligning to TRBD1. The ends lost 5 bases at V and 8 bases at J; junction bases unmatched: 5. The germline gives CDR1 SGHNT, CDR2 YENEEA. The length of the CDR3 is 12 residues. CDR3 DNA: TGTGCCAGCAGCACCAACAGGGGAGGCTACACCTTC. Its protein product is CASSTNRGGYTF.

This clone was counted between two and nine times. V usage is TRBV3-1 (or the pseudogene TRBV3-2) and J usage is TRBJ2-7, with 9 bases that match TRBD2. This CDR3 contains 14 residues. V shed 2 bases, J shed 5 bases, and the junction held 4 bases outside the gene matches. Germline V lookup: CDR1 LGHDT, CDR2 YNNKEL (reference sequence). The CDR3 DNA follows: TGTGCCAGCAGCCAAAACATAGCGGGAGACGAGCAGTACTTC. Protein: CASSQNIAGDEQYF.

This CDR3 reads CASSLEGGNNQPQHF. For the CDR3, the DNA is TGCGCCAGCAGCTTGGAGGGGGGGAACAATCAGCCCCAGCATTTT. V gene TRBV5-1 combines with J gene TRBJ1-5, with D possibly TRBD1 on 6 matching bases. Germline V gives CDR1 SGHRS, CDR2 YFSETQ. Trimming shortened V by 0 bases and J by 3 bases, and 10 bases separated the two germline ends. This CDR3 region has 15 residues.

The chain's CDR3 is CASSPPGQETQYF. The CDR3 bases are TGTGCCAGCTCACCACCGGGACAAGAGACCCAGTACTTC. The chain is built from TRBV18 and TRBJ2-5; no reliable D call. Germline CDR1 reads KGHSH; CDR2 reads LQKENI. The CDR3 runs to 13 residues. V dropped 0 bases and J dropped 2 bases, with 4 bases sitting between them.

Written as DNA, the CDR3 is TGTGCCAGCAGCCAAGATAACAGTGCCTACGAGCAGTACTTC. Translated: CASSQDNSAYEQYF. The rearrangement links TRBV3-1 (or the pseudogene TRBV3-2) to TRBJ2-7; the D is unclear. Germline assignment: CDR1 LGHDT and CDR2 YNNKEL (reference sequence). The CDR3 length is 14 residues. Trimming left V 0 bases short and J 2 bases short, with 8 bases between.

The J gene is TRBJ1-4, the V gene TRBV3-1 (or the pseudogene TRBV3-2), with a tentative D call TRBD1 (6 bases). The germline V gene has CDR1 LGHDT and CDR2 YNNKEL (reference sequence). The ends were cut back, 2 bases at V and 10 bases at J, with 14 bases in the middle. The CDR3 consists of 14 residues. CDR3 coding DNA: TGTGCCAGCAGCCAACGAACGGCCAGGGGAAAACTGTTTTTT. Protein: CASSQRTARGKLFF.

The sample holds a few counts of this clone. V is TRBV6-2 or TRBV6-3 and J is TRBJ1-4; no reliable D call. Per germline, CDR1 MNHEY and CDR2 SVGEGT. V lost 5 bases and J 4 bases, leaving 17 bases between the germline ends. This CDR3 spans 16 amino acids. CDR3 loop: CASSQVGGEVNEKLFF. As DNA, the CDR3 is TGTGCCAGCAGTCAGGTCGGCGGGGAGGTTAATGAAAAACTGTTTTTT.

This chain uses TRBV3-1 (or the pseudogene TRBV3-2) with TRBJ2-2; tentatively, D is TRBD1 or TRBD2 (5 bases each). V lost 2 bases and J lost 6, with 10 bases in between. CDR3 length: 14 residues. Germline loops: CDR1 LGHDT, CDR2 YNNKEL (reference sequence). CDR3 region: CASSQRRGSGELFF. DNA for the CDR3: TGTGCCAGCAGCCAACGACGGGGCTCCGGGGAGCTGTTTTTT.

This clone was counted only a few times. The chain has TRBV6-4 and TRBJ2-1; 10 bases line up with TRBD2. The CDR3 consists of 15 residues. From germline, CDR1 is MRHNA and CDR2 SNTAGT. V lost 0 bases to trimming and J lost 5 bases; unmatched junction nucleotides: 1. CDR3 residues: CASSDSGTSDNEQFF. As DNA, the CDR3 is TGTGCCAGCAGTGACTCTGGGACTAGCGACAATGAGCAGTTCTTC.

J is TRBJ2-1 and V is TRBV9; no firm D call. V was pared by 3 bases and J by 8 bases, with 15 bases between. The CDR3 contains 14 residues. Germline V CDR1 and CDR2: SGDLS, YYNGEE. The CDR3 region has the DNA TGTGCCAGCAGCGAAGGACCGACTGGGGATGAGCAGTTCTTC. This sequence encodes CASSEGPTGDEQFF.

A word on this clone: Other DNA sequences in this sample translate to the same CDR3. The gene calls are TRBV5-8 and TRBJ1-5, with D possibly TRBD1 on 5 matching bases. Germline V lookup: CDR1 SGHTS, CDR2 YDEGEE. Trimming cost V 0 bases and J 7 bases, with 11 bases left between them. There are 14 residues in the CDR3. CDR3 in amino acids: CASSLGGGGQPQHF. The CDR3 DNA sequence: TGTGCCAGCAGCTTGGGTGGGGGAGGGCAGCCCCAGCATTTT. Supplemented by reference TRBV5-8 and TRBJ1-5, the full variable domain reads EAGVTQSPTHLIKTRGQQATLRCSPISGHTSVYWYQQALGLGLQFLLWYDEGEERNRGNFPPRFSGRQFPNYSSELNVNALELEDSALYLCASSLGGGGQPQHFGDGTRLSIL.

The CDR3: CASSLAGGEMGAFF. The CDR3 nucleotides are TGTGCCAGCAGCTTAGCTGGGGGCGAAATGGGGGCTTTCTTT. The chain uses TRBV7-9 and TRBJ1-1; D perhaps matches TRBD1 (6 bases). Trimming removed 0 bases from V and 11 bases from J, with 16 bases in between. The CDR3 runs to 14 residues. Germline loops: CDR1 SEHNR, CDR2 FQNEAQ (reference sequence).